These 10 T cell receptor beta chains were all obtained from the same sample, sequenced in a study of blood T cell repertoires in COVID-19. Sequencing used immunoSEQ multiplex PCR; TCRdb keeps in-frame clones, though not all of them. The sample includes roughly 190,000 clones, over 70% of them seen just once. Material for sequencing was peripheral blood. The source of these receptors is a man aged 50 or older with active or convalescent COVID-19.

CDR3 bases: TGTGCCAGCAGCTTAGCTCGGAGCTCTTCAGAAAAACTGTTTTTT. Protein sequence: CASSLARSSSEKLFF. The rearrangement links TRBV7-9 to TRBJ1-4; D remains ambiguous. CDR3 length: 15 amino acids. Per the germline V gene, CDR1 is SEHNR and CDR2 is FQNEAQ (reference sequence). Trimming took 0 bases from V and 8 from J, leaving 13 bases between them.

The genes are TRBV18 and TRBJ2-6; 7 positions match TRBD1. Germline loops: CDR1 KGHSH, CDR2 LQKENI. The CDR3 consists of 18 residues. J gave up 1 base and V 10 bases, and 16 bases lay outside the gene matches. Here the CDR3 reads CATTGQAIFQSGANVLTF. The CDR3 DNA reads TGTGCCACCACCGGACAGGCTATATTCCAGTCTGGGGCCAACGTCCTGACTTTC.

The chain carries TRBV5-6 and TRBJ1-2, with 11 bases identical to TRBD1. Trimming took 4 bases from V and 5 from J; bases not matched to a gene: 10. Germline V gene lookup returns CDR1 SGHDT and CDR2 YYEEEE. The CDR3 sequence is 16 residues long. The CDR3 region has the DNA TGTGCCAGCAGCCTCGGGACAGGGGGAAGTGTGTATGGCTACACCTTC. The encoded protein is CASSLGTGGSVYGYTF.

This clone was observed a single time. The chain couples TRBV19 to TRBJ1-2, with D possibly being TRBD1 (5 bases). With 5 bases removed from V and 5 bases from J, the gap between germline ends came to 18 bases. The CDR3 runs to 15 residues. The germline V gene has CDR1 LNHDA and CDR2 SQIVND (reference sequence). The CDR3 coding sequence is TGTGCCAGTAGTTCGGGACTTATTAATATTTATGGCTACACCTTC. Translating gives CASSSGLINIYGYTF. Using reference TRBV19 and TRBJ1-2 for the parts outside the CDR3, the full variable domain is DGGITQSPKYLFRKEGQNVTLSCEQNLNHDAMYWYRQDPGQGLRLIYYSQIVNDFQKGDIAEGYSVSREKKESFPLTVTSAQKNPTAFYLCASSSGLINIYGYTFGSGTRLTVV.

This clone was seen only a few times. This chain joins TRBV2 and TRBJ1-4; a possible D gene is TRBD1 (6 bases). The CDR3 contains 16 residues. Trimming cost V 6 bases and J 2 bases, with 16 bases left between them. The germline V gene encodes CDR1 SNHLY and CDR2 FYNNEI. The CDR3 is CASSGRQGLTNEKLFF. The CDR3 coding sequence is TGTGCCAGCAGCGGGAGGCAGGGGTTGACTAATGAAAAACTGTTTTTT.

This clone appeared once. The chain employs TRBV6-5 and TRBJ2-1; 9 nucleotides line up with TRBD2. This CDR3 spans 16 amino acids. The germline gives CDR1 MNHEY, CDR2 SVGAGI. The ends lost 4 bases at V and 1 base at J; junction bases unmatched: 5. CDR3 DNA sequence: TGTGCCAGCAGTTCGGTTAGCGGGGGATCCTACAATGAGCAGTTCTTC. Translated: CASSSVSGGSYNEQFF.

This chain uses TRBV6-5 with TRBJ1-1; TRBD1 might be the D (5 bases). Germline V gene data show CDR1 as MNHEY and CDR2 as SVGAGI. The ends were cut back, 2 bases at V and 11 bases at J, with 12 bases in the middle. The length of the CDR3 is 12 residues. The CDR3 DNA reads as TGTGCCAGCAGTTACGACAGAGGAAGGGCTTTCTTT. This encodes CASSYDRGRAFF.

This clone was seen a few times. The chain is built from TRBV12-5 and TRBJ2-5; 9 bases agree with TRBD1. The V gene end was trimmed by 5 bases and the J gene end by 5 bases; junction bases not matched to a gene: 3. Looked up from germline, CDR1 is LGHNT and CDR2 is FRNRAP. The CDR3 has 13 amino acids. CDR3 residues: CASGTGQGETQYF. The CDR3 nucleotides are TGTGCTAGTGGTACAGGACAGGGGGAGACCCAGTACTTC. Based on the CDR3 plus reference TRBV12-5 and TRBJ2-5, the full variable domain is DARVTQTPRHKVTEMGQEVTMRCQPILGHNTVFWYRQTMMQGLELLAYFRNRAPLDDSGMPKDRFSAEMPDATLATLKIQPSEPRDSAVYFCASGTGQGETQYFGPGTRLLVL.

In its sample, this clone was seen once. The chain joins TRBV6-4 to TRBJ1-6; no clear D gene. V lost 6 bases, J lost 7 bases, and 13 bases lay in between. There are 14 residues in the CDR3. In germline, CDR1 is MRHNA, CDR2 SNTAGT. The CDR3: CASSEVFRNSPLHF. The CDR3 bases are TGTGCCAGCAGCGAAGTCTTTAGAAATTCACCCCTCCACTTT.

The DNA for the CDR3 is TGTGCCAGCACCTCGTTGGGGAGGGGTACTGAAGCTTTCTTT. Protein sequence: CASTSLGRGTEAFF. The rearrangement uses TRBV9 and TRBJ1-1, with D maybe TRBD1 (5 bases). Trimming left V 6 bases short and J 5 bases short, with 17 bases between. The CDR3 is 14 amino acids. Germline V CDR1 and CDR2: SGDLS, YYNGEE.